What follows are 4 T cell receptor beta chains derived from one specimen sequenced in a study of T cell changes during pregnancy in multiple sclerosis. Sequenced by immunoSEQ multiplex PCR; TCRdb stores in-frame clones only, minus some. The data hold 35,000 to 50,000 clones, with roughly nine tenths observed a single time. The specimen was CD4+ T cells from peripheral blood mononuclear cells, collected after pregnancy. The source of these receptors is a female donor with multiple sclerosis, enrolled in a pregnancy study.

The chain uses TRBV30 and TRBJ1-6; D is unclear. V was trimmed by 0 bases and J by 10 bases, leaving 16 bases between them. The germline CDR1 and CDR2 sequences are GTSNPN and SVGIG (reference sequence). The CDR3 spans 15 residues. CDR3 amino acids: CAWSVNRGHMSPLHF. CDR3 DNA: TGTGCCTGGAGTGTAAACCGTGGGCATATGTCACCCCTCCACTTT. The full variable domain, rest sourced from reference TRBV30 and TRBJ1-6, is SQTIHQWPATLVQPVGSPLSLECTVEGTSNPNLYWYRQAAGRGLQLLFYSVGIGQISSEVPQNLSASRPQDRQFILSSKKLLLSDSGFYLCAWSVNRGHMSPLHFGNGTRLTVT.

V is TRBV27 and J is TRBJ1-1; a weak D match, TRBD1 (5 bases). Germline lookup yields CDR1 MNHEY and CDR2 SMNVEV (reference sequence). The CDR3 is 14 residues long. Trimming left V 6 bases short and J 1 base short, with 12 bases between. As DNA, the CDR3 is TGTGCCAGCAGCCTCAGGGCGTCGAACACTGAAGCTTTCTTT. This translates into CASSLRASNTEAFF.

In this sample, this clone turned up once. The chain joins TRBV5-1 to TRBJ2-7; 12 nucleotides line up with TRBD2. V lost 4 bases, J lost 3 bases, and 5 bases stayed unmatched. CDR3 length equals 15 residues. Germline V gene lookup returns CDR1 SGHRS and CDR2 YFSETQ. Here the CDR3 DNA reads TGCGCCAGCAGCCTGACTAGCGGGAGTCTCTACGAGCAGTACTTC. Translating gives CASSLTSGSLYEQYF. Looking up the rest from reference TRBV5-1 and TRBJ2-7 gives the full variable domain: KAGVTQTPRYLIKTRGQQVTLSCSPISGHRSVSWYQQTPGQGLQFLFEYFSETQRNKGNFPGRFSGRQFSNSRSEMNVSTLELGDSALYLCASSLTSGSLYEQYFGPGTRLTVT.

The V and J genes are TRBV5-4 and TRBJ1-2; 7 bases align to TRBD1. This CDR3 spans 15 amino acids. The V gene end was trimmed by 1 base and the J gene end by 4 bases; junction bases not matched to a gene: 7. Germline V lookup: CDR1 SGHNT, CDR2 YYREEE (reference sequence). DNA of the CDR3: TGTGCCAGCAGCTTGACAGGGGAGGTCCCCTATGGCTACACCTTC. Translating it yields CASSLTGEVPYGYTF.